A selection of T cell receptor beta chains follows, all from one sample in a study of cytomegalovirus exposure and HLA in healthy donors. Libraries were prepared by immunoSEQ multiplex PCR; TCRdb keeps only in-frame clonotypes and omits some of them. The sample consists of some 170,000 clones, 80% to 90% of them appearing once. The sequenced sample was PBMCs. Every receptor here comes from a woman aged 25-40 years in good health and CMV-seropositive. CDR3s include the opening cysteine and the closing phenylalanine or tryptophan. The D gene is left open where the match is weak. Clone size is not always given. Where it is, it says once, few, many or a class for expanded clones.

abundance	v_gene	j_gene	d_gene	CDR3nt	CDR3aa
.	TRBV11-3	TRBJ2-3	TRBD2	TGTGCCAGCAGCCACAATCGGGGGGGGACAGATACGCAGTATTTT	CASSHNRGGTDTQYF
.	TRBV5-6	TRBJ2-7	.	TGTGCCAGCAGCTTGATTAGCTCCTACGAGCAGTACTTC	CASSLISSYEQYF
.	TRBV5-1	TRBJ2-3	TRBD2	TGCGCCAGCAGCTTGGGAGGACTAGCTTCCACAGATACGCAGTATTTT	CASSLGGLASTDTQYF
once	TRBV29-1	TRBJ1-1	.	TGCAGCGTTTCCGGGAGAATGAACACTGAAGCTTTCTTT	CSVSGRMNTEAFF
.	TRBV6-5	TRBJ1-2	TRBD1	TGTGCCAGCAGAGTGGTCGGACAGGGTGGTGGCTACACCTTC	CASRVVGQGGGYTF
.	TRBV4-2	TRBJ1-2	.	TGTGCCAGCAGCCCAGGGGACACAGCTAACTATGGCTACACCTTC	CASSPGDTANYGYTF
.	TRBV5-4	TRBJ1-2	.	TGTGCCAGCAGCCGGCCGGGAGGAGGGGGAGGAGGCTACACCTTC	CASSRPGGGGGGYTF
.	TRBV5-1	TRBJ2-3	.	TGCGCCAGCAGCTCCTCCAGCACAGATACGCAGTATTTT	CASSSSSTDTQYF
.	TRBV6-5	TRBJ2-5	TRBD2	TGTGCCAGCAGTTACGGGGAGCGGGGGAGAGATGAGACCCAGTACTTC	CASSYGERGRDETQYF
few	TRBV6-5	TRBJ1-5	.	TGTGCCAGCCAAAAACAGGGTAGCAATCAGCCCCAGCATTTT	CASQKQGSNQPQHF
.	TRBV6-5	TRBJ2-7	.	TGTGCCAGCAGTTACTTGACAGGCTACTCCTACGAGCAGTACTTC	CASSYLTGYSYEQYF
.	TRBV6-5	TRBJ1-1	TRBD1	TGTGCCAGCAGTTACGCGGGACAGGCCATTACTGAAGCTTTCTTT	CASSYAGQAITEAFF
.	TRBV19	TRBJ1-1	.	TGTGCCAGTAGTATACACAGCAGGAACACTGAAGCTTTCTTT	CASSIHSRNTEAFF
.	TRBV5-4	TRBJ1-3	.	TGTGCCAGCAGCCGGACAACCTCTGGAAACACCATATATTTT	CASSRTTSGNTIYF
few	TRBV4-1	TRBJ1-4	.	TGCGCCAGCACCCAGGCCCCTAATGAAAAACTGTTTTTT	CASTQAPNEKLFF
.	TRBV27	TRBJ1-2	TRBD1	TGTGCCAGCAGTAGGGACAGCCGGCGCTACACCTTC	CASSRDSRRYTF
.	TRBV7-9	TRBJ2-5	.	TGTTCCAGCAGCCATATTCTGATTACAGGGCACCAAGAGACCCAGTACTTC	CSSSHILITGHQETQYF
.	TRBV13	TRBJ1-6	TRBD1	TGTGCCAGCAGCTTAGGCCTCCGGACAGGGGATAATTCACCCCTCCACTTT	CASSLGLRTGDNSPLHF
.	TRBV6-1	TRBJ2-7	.	TGTGCCAGCAGTGAAAAATGGTACGAGCAGTACTTC	CASSEKWYEQYF
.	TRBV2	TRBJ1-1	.	TGTGCCAGCAGTTTCATGAACACTGAAGCTTTCTTT	CASSFMNTEAFF
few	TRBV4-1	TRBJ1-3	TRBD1	TGCGCCAGCAGCCGCCGGGGAGGGACAGGAGCTGGAAACACCATATATTTT	CASSRRGGTGAGNTIYF
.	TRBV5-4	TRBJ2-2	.	TGTGCCAGCAGCTTGAGTCGGGGGGCCACCGGGGAGCTGTTTTTT	CASSLSRGATGELFF
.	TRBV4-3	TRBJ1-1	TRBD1	TGCGCCAGCAGCCATTACGAAGGGGGCGCTGAAGCTTTCTTT	CASSHYEGGAEAFF
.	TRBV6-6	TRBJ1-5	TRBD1	TGTGCCAGCAGGTCGGGACAGGGGAATAGCAATCAGCCCCAGCATTTT	CASRSGQGNSNQPQHF
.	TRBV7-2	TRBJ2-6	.	TGTGCCAGCAGCTTAGGGGCAGTAACTGGGGCCAACGTCCTGACTTTC	CASSLGAVTGANVLTF
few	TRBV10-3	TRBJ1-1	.	TGTGCCCTCTCCGGGGGGGCGAACACTGAAGCTTTCTTT	CALSGGANTEAFF
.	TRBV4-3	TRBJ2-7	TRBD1	TGCGCCAGCAGCCAGGACAGGGAAACCGAGCAGTACTTC	CASSQDRETEQYF
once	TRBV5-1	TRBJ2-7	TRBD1	TGCGCCAGCAGCTTGGGTGCAGGGGGCTACGAGCAGTACTTC	CASSLGAGGYEQYF
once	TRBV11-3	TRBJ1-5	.	TGTGCCAGCAGCCCAAAGTTGGTGAGGTTGCATCAGCCCCAGCATTTT	CASSPKLVRLHQPQHF
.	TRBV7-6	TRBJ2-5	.	TGTGCCAGCAGCTTTTTAGACAGGCGTCAAGAGACCCAGTACTTC	CASSFLDRRQETQYF
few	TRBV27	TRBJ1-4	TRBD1	TGTGCCAGCAGTTCTTCACCTAGGACAGGGACGGAAAAACTGTTTTTT	CASSSSPRTGTEKLFF
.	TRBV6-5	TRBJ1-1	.	TGTGCCAGCAGTTACGGCAGGGCAAACACTGAAGCTTTCTTT	CASSYGRANTEAFF
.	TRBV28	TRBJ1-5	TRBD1	TGTGCCAGCAGTTACAGGGGTACTCAGCCCCAGCATTTT	CASSYRGTQPQHF
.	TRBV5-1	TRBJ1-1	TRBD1	TGCGCCAGCAGCTTGCCGGGACAGGGGAACACTGAAGCTTTCTTT	CASSLPGQGNTEAFF
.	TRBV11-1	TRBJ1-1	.	TGTGCCAGCAGCTTAGCTCCGTTTCAGCGCAATACAAACACTGAAGCTTTCTTT	CASSLAPFQRNTNTEAFF
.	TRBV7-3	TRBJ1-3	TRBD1	TGTGCCAGCAGCTTAGGGACAGGGGCACTCTCTGGAAACACCATATATTTT	CASSLGTGALSGNTIYF
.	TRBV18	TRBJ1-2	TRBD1	TGTGCCAGCTCACGGGAGGCCCCGGGACAGGGCGTCTATGGCTACACCTTC	CASSREAPGQGVYGYTF
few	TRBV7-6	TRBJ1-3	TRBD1	TGTGCCAGCAGCCGAGAGGACAGGGCTGGAAACACCATATATTTT	CASSREDRAGNTIYF
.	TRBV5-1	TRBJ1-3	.	TGCGCCACCCGCCCAGGGAACTCTGGAAACACCATATATTTT	CATRPGNSGNTIYF
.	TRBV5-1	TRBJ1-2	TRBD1	TGCGCCAGCGCTCCTCCAGGGGGCGGGTATGGCTACACCTTC	CASAPPGGGYGYTF
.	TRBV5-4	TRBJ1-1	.	TGTGCCAGCAGCTCCGTCGCGGAGCTCATGAACACTGAAGCTTTCTTT	CASSSVAELMNTEAFF
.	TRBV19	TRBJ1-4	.	TGTGCCAGTAGTATACGGTCGGTTTCGGGAGCTAATGAAAAACTGTTTTTT	CASSIRSVSGANEKLFF